A selection of T cell receptor beta chains follows, all from one sample in a study of blood T cell repertoires in COVID-19. TCRdb keeps only in-frame clones here, not all; method: immunoSEQ multiplex PCR. Of about 260,000 clones in the sample, around 84% were seen once. The sample comprised peripheral blood. The source is a woman aged 55-70 years with COVID-19, enrolled during active disease. Each CDR3 is given with its conserved first and last residue. The order of the fields is J gene, D gene, V gene, clone size, CDR3 DNA, CDR3 protein. The D gene is left open where the match is weak. Size is stated for part of the rows, as once, few or many counts, or as a class when the clone is expanded.

J gene: TRBJ2-2; D gene: TRBD1; V gene: TRBV18; clone size: -; CDR3 DNA: TGTGCCAGCTCTCGACAGGGATCCACCGGGGAGCTGTTTTTT; CDR3 protein: CASSRQGSTGELFF
J gene: TRBJ1-5; D gene: -; V gene: TRBV7-3; clone size: -; CDR3 DNA: TGTGCCAGCAGCCCAGGGGGCAATCAGCCCCAGCATTTT; CDR3 protein: CASSPGGNQPQHF
J gene: TRBJ2-1; D gene: TRBD1; V gene: TRBV24-1; clone size: -; CDR3 DNA: TGTGCCACCAGTGAGTATAGGGGGCGAGGGTACAATGAGCAGTTCTTC; CDR3 protein: CATSEYRGRGYNEQFF
J gene: TRBJ1-2; D gene: -; V gene: TRBV27; clone size: -; CDR3 DNA: TGTGCCAGCAGTTTAAGGCCAGGGAATGGCTACACCTTC; CDR3 protein: CASSLRPGNGYTF
J gene: TRBJ2-1; D gene: TRBD1; V gene: TRBV5-1; clone size: few; CDR3 DNA: TGCGCCAGCAGCTTGGAGGGCAGGGGGCGCATCGGGCCCCTCGACAATGAGCAGTTCTTC; CDR3 protein: CASSLEGRGRIGPLDNEQFF
J gene: TRBJ1-1; D gene: TRBD1; V gene: TRBV30; clone size: few; CDR3 DNA: TGTGCCTGGAGTGTACCAGGGGGCCGAACTGAAGCTTTCTTT; CDR3 protein: CAWSVPGGRTEAFF
J gene: TRBJ1-6; D gene: -; V gene: TRBV21-1; clone size: -; CDR3 DNA: TGTGCCAGCAGCCCGCGACTTGAGGGACAGGGTAATTCACCCCTCCACTTT; CDR3 protein: CASSPRLEGQGNSPLHF
J gene: TRBJ2-7; D gene: -; V gene: TRBV20-1; clone size: -; CDR3 DNA: TGCAGTGCTGCGGACACCCCGGGCTTATACTTC; CDR3 protein: CSAADTPGLYF
J gene: TRBJ2-1; D gene: -; V gene: TRBV24-1; clone size: once; CDR3 DNA: TGTGCCACCAGTGACACATTAGAGGCCTACAATGAGCAGTTCTTC; CDR3 protein: CATSDTLEAYNEQFF
J gene: TRBJ2-5; D gene: -; V gene: TRBV6-1; clone size: -; CDR3 DNA: TGTGCCAGCAGTGAGCGGCAGGGCCAAGAGACCCAGTACTTC; CDR3 protein: CASSERQGQETQYF
J gene: TRBJ2-7; D gene: TRBD2; V gene: TRBV5-1; clone size: -; CDR3 DNA: TGCGCCAGCAGCACAGGGACTAGCGCGCTAGAGGAGCAGTACTTC; CDR3 protein: CASSTGTSALEEQYF
J gene: TRBJ2-2; D gene: -; V gene: TRBV7-3; clone size: -; CDR3 DNA: TGTGCCAGCAGCTTAATTGCTAGCAGAGACACCGGGGAGCTGTTTTTT; CDR3 protein: CASSLIASRDTGELFF
J gene: TRBJ1-1; D gene: TRBD1; V gene: TRBV7-9; clone size: -; CDR3 DNA: TGTGCCAGCAGCTTACAGGGGGCCAGCACTGAAGCTTTCTTT; CDR3 protein: CASSLQGASTEAFF
J gene: TRBJ2-1; D gene: TRBD2; V gene: TRBV7-2; clone size: -; CDR3 DNA: TGTGCCAGCACCATAGGACTAGCGGGAGTCAATGAGCAGTTCTTC; CDR3 protein: CASTIGLAGVNEQFF
J gene: TRBJ1-4; D gene: TRBD1; V gene: TRBV9; clone size: once; CDR3 DNA: TGTGCCAGCAGCGTAACACAGGGGAACGGTGAAAAACTGTTTTTT; CDR3 protein: CASSVTQGNGEKLFF
J gene: TRBJ2-3; D gene: TRBD2; V gene: TRBV4-3; clone size: -; CDR3 DNA: TGCGCCAGCAGCCAAGAAACGCAGCGGGAGTTCGGGGATACGCAGTATTTT; CDR3 protein: CASSQETQREFGDTQYF
J gene: TRBJ2-2; D gene: -; V gene: TRBV11-2; clone size: once; CDR3 DNA: TGTGCCAGCAGCTTGGGGGGCGGGAGCAGCACCGGGGAGCTGTTTTTT; CDR3 protein: CASSLGGGSSTGELFF
J gene: TRBJ1-6; D gene: -; V gene: TRBV6-5; clone size: -; CDR3 DNA: TGTGCCAGCAGTCCCCCGGGATCACCCCTCCACTTT; CDR3 protein: CASSPPGSPLHF
J gene: TRBJ2-7; D gene: -; V gene: TRBV2; clone size: -; CDR3 DNA: TGTGCCAGCGGGGCATCTCTGGGAGGCTACGAGCAGTACTTC; CDR3 protein: CASGASLGGYEQYF
J gene: TRBJ2-4; D gene: -; V gene: TRBV29-1; clone size: -; CDR3 DNA: TGCAGCGTTGGTGTACAGGGCCGGGTTGAAGGAAGGGACATTCAGTACTTC; CDR3 protein: CSVGVQGRVEGRDIQYF
J gene: TRBJ2-6; D gene: -; V gene: TRBV28; clone size: -; CDR3 DNA: TGTGCCAGCAGAGCCCAGGAAACTGGGGCCAACGTCCTGACTTTC; CDR3 protein: CASRAQETGANVLTF
J gene: TRBJ1-5; D gene: TRBD1; V gene: TRBV19; clone size: -; CDR3 DNA: TGTGCCAGTAGACTGGGACAGACCGGGCAGCCCCAGCATTTT; CDR3 protein: CASRLGQTGQPQHF
J gene: TRBJ2-7; D gene: TRBD1; V gene: TRBV5-1; clone size: -; CDR3 DNA: TGCGCCAGCAGCTTGGCGGGACAGAGAACCTCCTACGAGCAGTACTTC; CDR3 protein: CASSLAGQRTSYEQYF
J gene: TRBJ2-5; D gene: -; V gene: TRBV5-6; clone size: -; CDR3 DNA: TGTGCCAGCAGCTTGGGGAGGATGGAGACCCAGTACTTC; CDR3 protein: CASSLGRMETQYF
J gene: TRBJ1-1; D gene: TRBD1; V gene: TRBV7-2; clone size: -; CDR3 DNA: TGTGCCAGCAGCCAAGGACAGGGAGGGACTGAAGCTTTCTTT; CDR3 protein: CASSQGQGGTEAFF
J gene: TRBJ1-2; D gene: TRBD1; V gene: TRBV3-1/TRBV3-2; clone size: once; CDR3 DNA: TGTGCCAGCAGCCTTGGGCGAAACAGGGGTGGCTACACCTTC; CDR3 protein: CASSLGRNRGGYTF
J gene: TRBJ2-7; D gene: TRBD2; V gene: TRBV30; clone size: -; CDR3 DNA: TGTGCCTGGAGTGTTGGTGCTAGCGGGAACTACGAGCAGTACTTC; CDR3 protein: CAWSVGASGNYEQYF
J gene: TRBJ2-1; D gene: -; V gene: TRBV5-1; clone size: -; CDR3 DNA: TGCGCCAGCAGCTTGGGAGGAAGGGGGAGCTCCTACAATGAGCAGTTCTTC; CDR3 protein: CASSLGGRGSSYNEQFF
J gene: TRBJ2-3; D gene: -; V gene: TRBV13; clone size: -; CDR3 DNA: TGTGCCAGCAGCCCGGGACTCCGGCGGGCAGATACGCAGTATTTT; CDR3 protein: CASSPGLRRADTQYF
J gene: TRBJ2-2; D gene: -; V gene: TRBV5-4; clone size: -; CDR3 DNA: TGTGCCAGCAGCTTGGCGGGTAGTTACACCGGGGAGCTGTTTTTT; CDR3 protein: CASSLAGSYTGELFF
J gene: TRBJ1-2; D gene: -; V gene: TRBV5-1; clone size: -; CDR3 DNA: TGCGCCAGCAGCGGGCAGGTTTTTGGCTACACCTTC; CDR3 protein: CASSGQVFGYTF
J gene: TRBJ2-5; D gene: -; V gene: TRBV19; clone size: once; CDR3 DNA: TGTGCCAGTAGTATCGGTCCGGGGAGGGAGACCCAGTACTTC; CDR3 protein: CASSIGPGRETQYF
J gene: TRBJ1-2; D gene: TRBD1; V gene: TRBV28; clone size: -; CDR3 DNA: TGTGCCAGCAGGGGGAGACAGGGAGTAAACTATGGCTACACCTTC; CDR3 protein: CASRGRQGVNYGYTF
J gene: TRBJ1-2; D gene: -; V gene: TRBV2; clone size: -; CDR3 DNA: TGTGCCAGCAGTGAAAGAGGGGGAGTTTATGGCTACACCTTC; CDR3 protein: CASSERGGVYGYTF
J gene: TRBJ1-2; D gene: -; V gene: TRBV3-1/TRBV3-2; clone size: -; CDR3 DNA: TGTGCCAGCAGCAGGAGGGGAGGGGAGCTGGGCTATGGCTACACCTTC; CDR3 protein: CASSRRGGELGYGYTF
J gene: TRBJ1-2; D gene: TRBD1; V gene: TRBV28; clone size: -; CDR3 DNA: TGTGCCAGCAGTTTAGCCGGGACAGGGGGCCACACCTTC; CDR3 protein: CASSLAGTGGHTF
J gene: TRBJ2-3; D gene: -; V gene: TRBV5-1; clone size: -; CDR3 DNA: TGCGCCAGCAGCCCCGGGAGCAGTCTTGTCACAGATACGCAGTATTTT; CDR3 protein: CASSPGSSLVTDTQYF
J gene: TRBJ2-7; D gene: -; V gene: TRBV27; clone size: -; CDR3 DNA: TGTGCCAGCAGCCTGGCGGGCAGGACCTACGAGCAGTACTTC; CDR3 protein: CASSLAGRTYEQYF
J gene: TRBJ1-6; D gene: -; V gene: TRBV27; clone size: -; CDR3 DNA: TGTGCCAGCAGTTTAGAAGGGGCCCTTTCTTCACCCCTCCACTTT; CDR3 protein: CASSLEGALSSPLHF
J gene: TRBJ2-1; D gene: TRBD1; V gene: TRBV24-1; clone size: once; CDR3 DNA: TGTGCCACCAGTGACCTTGGACAGGGCTCCTACAATGAGCAGTTCTTC; CDR3 protein: CATSDLGQGSYNEQFF
J gene: TRBJ1-1; D gene: TRBD1; V gene: TRBV5-1; clone size: -; CDR3 DNA: TGCGCCAGCAGCTTGGGACAGGGTAGCACTGAAGCTTTCTTT; CDR3 protein: CASSLGQGSTEAFF
J gene: TRBJ1-2; D gene: -; V gene: TRBV5-1; clone size: once; CDR3 DNA: TGCGCCAGCAGCCCGGGAGGGGGGAGAGACGGCTACACCTTC; CDR3 protein: CASSPGGGRDGYTF
J gene: TRBJ2-2; D gene: -; V gene: TRBV7-9; clone size: -; CDR3 DNA: TGTGCCAGCAGGGGGCAAGTAGGGAACACCGGGGAGCTGTTTTTT; CDR3 protein: CASRGQVGNTGELFF
J gene: TRBJ2-7; D gene: TRBD1; V gene: TRBV6-5; clone size: few; CDR3 DNA: TGTGCCAGCAGTTACTCGGGCAGGGGGACCTACGAGCAGTACTTC; CDR3 protein: CASSYSGRGTYEQYF
J gene: TRBJ2-7; D gene: TRBD2; V gene: TRBV7-3; clone size: few; CDR3 DNA: TGTGCCAGCAGCTTAAGTCGAGGCGGGAGGCAGTACTTC; CDR3 protein: CASSLSRGGRQYF
J gene: TRBJ2-5; D gene: TRBD1; V gene: TRBV19; clone size: -; CDR3 DNA: TGTGCCAGTAGTATACCTGGCCGACAGGGGACCCAGTACTTC; CDR3 protein: CASSIPGRQGTQYF
J gene: TRBJ2-6; D gene: -; V gene: TRBV19; clone size: -; CDR3 DNA: TGTGCCAGTAGTAGAGGAGGTTTTGGGGCCAACGTCCTGACTTTC; CDR3 protein: CASSRGGFGANVLTF
J gene: TRBJ2-1; D gene: -; V gene: TRBV6-5; clone size: -; CDR3 DNA: TGTGCCAGCAGCCGAGGAGGCCTTTCCTACAATGAGCAGTTCTTC; CDR3 protein: CASSRGGLSYNEQFF